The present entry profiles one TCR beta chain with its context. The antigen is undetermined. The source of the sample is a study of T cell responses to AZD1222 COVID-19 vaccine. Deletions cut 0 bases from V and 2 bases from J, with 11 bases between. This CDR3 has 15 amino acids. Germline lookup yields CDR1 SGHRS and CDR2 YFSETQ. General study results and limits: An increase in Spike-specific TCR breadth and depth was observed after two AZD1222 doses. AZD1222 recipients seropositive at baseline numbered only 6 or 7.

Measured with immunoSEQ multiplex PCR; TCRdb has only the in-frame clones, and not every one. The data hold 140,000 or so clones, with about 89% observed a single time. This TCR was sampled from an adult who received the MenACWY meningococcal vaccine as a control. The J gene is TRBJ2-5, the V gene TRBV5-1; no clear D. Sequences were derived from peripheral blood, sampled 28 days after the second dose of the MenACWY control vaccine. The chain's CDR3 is CASSLALGAQETQYF. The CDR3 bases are TGCGCCAGCAGCTTGGCCCTTGGAGCTCAAGAGACCCAGTACTTC.